This is a list of T cell receptor beta chains from one sample in a study of Tregs in tolerant kidney transplant recipients. For these receptors, no antigen is known. The repertoire was sequenced with immunoSEQ multiplex PCR; TCRdb's copy has only in-frame clones and lacks some. The sample carries some 15,000 clones, 45% to 55% recorded once. The specimen was CD4+ T cells from blood cultured with allogeneic cells, collected before the transplant. All receptors come from a human patient who received a combined kidney and bone marrow transplant. The CDR3 runs from the conserved cysteine through the conserved F or W. Fields, in order: J gene, clone size, V gene, D gene, CDR3 protein, CDR3 DNA. D genes are given only for firm matches. Only some rows state a clone size, as once, few, many or a class for expanded clones.

j_call: TRBJ2-7
clone_size: few
v_call: TRBV6-5
d_call: -
cdr3_aa: CASRQTGSLSYEQYF
cdr3_nt: TGTGCCAGCAGGCAGACAGGTAGCCTCTCCTACGAGCAGTACTTC

j_call: TRBJ1-4
clone_size: large
v_call: TRBV10-3
d_call: TRBD1
cdr3_aa: CAISGTVSEKLFF
cdr3_nt: TGTGCCATCTCCGGGACAGTTAGCGAAAAACTGTTTTTT

j_call: TRBJ1-2
clone_size: few
v_call: TRBV6-6
d_call: TRBD1
cdr3_aa: CASYGTGGGYGYTF
cdr3_nt: TGTGCCAGCTACGGGACAGGTGGTGGCTATGGCTACACCTTC

j_call: TRBJ1-1
clone_size: -
v_call: TRBV30
d_call: -
cdr3_aa: CAWTRGVGQNTEAFF
cdr3_nt: TGTGCCTGGACCCGGGGGGTAGGGCAGAACACTGAAGCTTTCTTT

j_call: TRBJ2-5
clone_size: -
v_call: TRBV12-5
d_call: TRBD2
cdr3_aa: CASGSGGGRQETQYF
cdr3_nt: TGTGCTAGTGGTTCCGGCGGGGGAAGACAAGAGACCCAGTACTTC

j_call: TRBJ1-2
clone_size: -
v_call: TRBV28
d_call: -
cdr3_aa: CASSLARGRKGRGYTF
cdr3_nt: TGTGCCAGCAGTTTGGCGAGGGGGAGAAAGGGGCGAGGCTACACCTTC

j_call: TRBJ2-1
clone_size: -
v_call: TRBV10-3
d_call: TRBD1
cdr3_aa: CAITEGAPTNNEQFF
cdr3_nt: TGTGCCATCACCGAGGGGGCTCCGACCAACAATGAGCAGTTCTTC

j_call: TRBJ1-1
clone_size: -
v_call: TRBV10-3
d_call: TRBD1
cdr3_aa: CAIGTGGSNTEAFF
cdr3_nt: TGTGCCATCGGGACAGGGGGATCGAACACTGAAGCTTTCTTT

j_call: TRBJ2-7
clone_size: -
v_call: TRBV7-2
d_call: -
cdr3_aa: CASGVRSSYEQYF
cdr3_nt: TGTGCCAGCGGCGTTAGGAGCTCCTACGAGCAGTACTTC

j_call: TRBJ1-2
clone_size: -
v_call: TRBV10-3
d_call: -
cdr3_aa: CASIGGQEANYGYTF
cdr3_nt: TGTGCCAGCATCGGGGGGCAGGAAGCTAACTATGGCTACACCTTC

j_call: TRBJ2-4
clone_size: -
v_call: TRBV28
d_call: -
cdr3_aa: CASSLWEAVNIQYF
cdr3_nt: TGTGCCAGCAGTCTTTGGGAGGCGGTGAACATTCAGTACTTC

j_call: TRBJ2-7
clone_size: few
v_call: TRBV7-2
d_call: -
cdr3_aa: CASSLQGGVGEQYF
cdr3_nt: TGTGCCAGCAGCCTGCAGGGTGGGGTGGGCGAGCAGTACTTC

j_call: TRBJ2-3
clone_size: -
v_call: TRBV29-1
d_call: TRBD2
cdr3_aa: CSVESGGLAGSYSTDTQYF
cdr3_nt: TGCAGCGTTGAAAGTGGGGGGCTAGCGGGAAGCTACTCCACAGATACGCAGTATTTT

j_call: TRBJ2-7
clone_size: medium-sized
v_call: TRBV11-2
d_call: -
cdr3_aa: CASSLTRYEQYF
cdr3_nt: TGTGCCAGCAGCTTGACACGATACGAGCAGTACTTC

j_call: TRBJ1-6
clone_size: few
v_call: TRBV6-4
d_call: TRBD1
cdr3_aa: CASSERTGDSPLHF
cdr3_nt: TGTGCCAGCAGTGAAAGGACAGGGGATTCACCCCTCCACTTT

j_call: TRBJ1-2
clone_size: -
v_call: TRBV5-1
d_call: -
cdr3_aa: CASRTGINYGYTF
cdr3_nt: TGCGCCAGTCGCACGGGTATTAACTATGGCTACACCTTC

j_call: TRBJ1-6
clone_size: -
v_call: TRBV29-1
d_call: TRBD1
cdr3_aa: CSARTGTNSPLHF
cdr3_nt: TGCAGCGCGAGGACAGGGACAAATTCCCCCCTCCACTTT

j_call: TRBJ1-4
clone_size: -
v_call: TRBV10-2
d_call: -
cdr3_aa: CASIDGGATNEKLFF
cdr3_nt: TGCGCCAGCATAGACGGAGGTGCAACTAATGAAAAACTGTTTTTT

j_call: TRBJ2-7
clone_size: -
v_call: TRBV6-5
d_call: -
cdr3_aa: CASSLAGQNPWEQYF
cdr3_nt: TGTGCCAGCAGTTTGGCGGGACAGAACCCCTGGGAGCAGTACTTC

j_call: TRBJ2-7
clone_size: -
v_call: TRBV18
d_call: -
cdr3_aa: CASSPTADSYEQYF
cdr3_nt: TGTGCCAGCTCACCAACAGCCGACTCCTACGAGCAGTACTTC

j_call: TRBJ2-7
clone_size: -
v_call: TRBV4-1
d_call: TRBD2
cdr3_aa: CASSQDPGIGGAYEQYF
cdr3_nt: TGCGCCAGCAGCCAAGATCCCGGCATTGGGGGGGCCTACGAGCAGTACTTC

j_call: TRBJ1-2
clone_size: -
v_call: TRBV9
d_call: TRBD1
cdr3_aa: CASSVAGTGYYGDGYTF
cdr3_nt: TGTGCCAGCAGCGTAGCTGGGACAGGGTATTACGGGGATGGCTACACCTTC

j_call: TRBJ1-1
clone_size: -
v_call: TRBV29-1
d_call: -
cdr3_aa: CSVAGVTEAFF
cdr3_nt: TGCAGCGTTGCAGGGGTCACTGAAGCTTTCTTT

j_call: TRBJ1-1
clone_size: few
v_call: TRBV5-1
d_call: -
cdr3_aa: CASSLVWGDTEAFF
cdr3_nt: TGCGCCAGCAGCCTGGTTTGGGGGGACACTGAAGCTTTCTTT

j_call: TRBJ1-1
clone_size: -
v_call: TRBV27
d_call: -
cdr3_aa: CASSLGRNTEAFF
cdr3_nt: TGTGCCAGCAGTTTAGGTAGGAACACTGAAGCTTTCTTT

j_call: TRBJ2-3
clone_size: -
v_call: TRBV29-1
d_call: TRBD2
cdr3_aa: CSVGTSGSDTQYF
cdr3_nt: TGCAGCGTTGGGACTAGCGGGAGCGATACGCAGTATTTT

j_call: TRBJ2-7
clone_size: -
v_call: TRBV5-1
d_call: -
cdr3_aa: CASSLAPDKSSYEQYF
cdr3_nt: TGCGCCAGCAGCTTGGCCCCGGACAAGAGCTCCTACGAGCAGTACTTC

j_call: TRBJ1-1
clone_size: -
v_call: TRBV7-2
d_call: -
cdr3_aa: CASSSRVWGAEAFF
cdr3_nt: TGTGCCAGCAGCTCCAGGGTATGGGGCGCTGAAGCTTTCTTT

j_call: TRBJ2-5
clone_size: -
v_call: TRBV19
d_call: TRBD2
cdr3_aa: CASSLSGLLQETQYF
cdr3_nt: TGTGCCAGTAGCCTTAGCGGGCTACTACAAGAGACCCAGTACTTC

j_call: TRBJ2-1
clone_size: medium-sized
v_call: TRBV19
d_call: -
cdr3_aa: CASSLGLGAYNEQFF
cdr3_nt: TGTGCCAGTAGTCTCGGGTTAGGGGCTTACAATGAGCAGTTCTTC

j_call: TRBJ2-2
clone_size: -
v_call: TRBV2
d_call: -
cdr3_aa: CASTRQNTGELFF
cdr3_nt: TGTGCCAGCACCCGACAGAACACCGGGGAGCTGTTTTTT

j_call: TRBJ2-3
clone_size: -
v_call: TRBV5-1
d_call: -
cdr3_aa: CASSSWDITDTQYF
cdr3_nt: TGCGCCAGCAGCTCCTGGGACATTACAGATACGCAGTATTTT

j_call: TRBJ2-7
clone_size: -
v_call: TRBV4-2
d_call: -
cdr3_aa: CTSSQGGGEYEQYF
cdr3_nt: TGTACCAGCAGCCAAGGAGGGGGCGAGTACGAGCAGTACTTC

j_call: TRBJ2-7
clone_size: -
v_call: TRBV11-1
d_call: -
cdr3_aa: CASSFVGGGHYEQYF
cdr3_nt: TGTGCCAGCAGCTTTGTCGGCGGGGGCCACTACGAGCAGTACTTC

j_call: TRBJ1-2
clone_size: -
v_call: TRBV7-9
d_call: -
cdr3_aa: CASSLVRGADYGYTF
cdr3_nt: TGTGCCAGCAGCTTAGTGCGGGGGGCGGACTATGGCTACACCTTC

j_call: TRBJ2-3
clone_size: -
v_call: TRBV2
d_call: TRBD1
cdr3_aa: CASSQDRGSTDTQYF
cdr3_nt: TGTGCCAGCAGCCAAGACAGGGGGAGCACAGATACGCAGTATTTT

j_call: TRBJ2-2
clone_size: -
v_call: TRBV4-3
d_call: -
cdr3_aa: CASSQSFNTGELFF
cdr3_nt: TGCGCCAGCAGCCAATCATTCAACACCGGGGAGCTGTTTTTT

j_call: TRBJ2-3
clone_size: -
v_call: TRBV27
d_call: TRBD2
cdr3_aa: CASSFIGLAGLTDTQYF
cdr3_nt: TGTGCCAGCAGCTTCATCGGACTAGCGGGTCTCACAGATACGCAGTATTTT

j_call: TRBJ2-7
clone_size: -
v_call: TRBV7-2
d_call: -
cdr3_aa: CASSPRSSYEQYF
cdr3_nt: TGTGCCAGCAGTCCCCGTTCCTCCTACGAGCAGTACTTC

j_call: TRBJ1-3
clone_size: -
v_call: TRBV5-1
d_call: -
cdr3_aa: CASSLDRAGNTIYF
cdr3_nt: TGCGCCAGCAGCTTGGACAGGGCTGGAAACACCATATATTTT

j_call: TRBJ2-2
clone_size: -
v_call: TRBV11-2
d_call: -
cdr3_aa: CASSLQPGDGELFF
cdr3_nt: TGTGCCAGCAGCTTACAACCGGGGGACGGGGAGCTGTTTTTT

j_call: TRBJ2-3
clone_size: -
v_call: TRBV7-9
d_call: TRBD2
cdr3_aa: CASSQLAGGPDTQYF
cdr3_nt: TGTGCCAGCAGTCAACTAGCGGGAGGCCCAGATACGCAGTATTTT

j_call: TRBJ2-7
clone_size: few
v_call: TRBV19
d_call: -
cdr3_aa: CAIFIKEKTAYEQYF
cdr3_nt: TGTGCCATTTTTATCAAGGAGAAGACGGCATACGAGCAGTACTTC

j_call: TRBJ1-4
clone_size: -
v_call: TRBV5-5
d_call: -
cdr3_aa: CASSPDTYATNEKLFF
cdr3_nt: TGTGCCAGCAGCCCGGACACGTATGCAACTAATGAAAAACTGTTTTTT

j_call: TRBJ1-2
clone_size: -
v_call: TRBV5-1
d_call: -
cdr3_aa: CASSMGYSSTGGYTF
cdr3_nt: TGCGCCAGCTCGATGGGATACAGTTCGACGGGGGGCTACACCTTC

j_call: TRBJ2-3
clone_size: few
v_call: TRBV18
d_call: TRBD2
cdr3_aa: CASSTTGLAILKPTDTQYF
cdr3_nt: TGTGCCAGCTCAACGACAGGACTAGCGATCCTTAAACCCACAGATACGCAGTATTTT